The 18 T cell receptor beta chains below were found in one sample sequenced in a study of technical replicates of blood from a handful of donors. Only in-frame clones appear in the TCRdb table, and some are missing; sequencing was by immunoSEQ multiplex PCR. In the table there are about 83,000 clones, about 92% of which are singletons. Sequencing input: T cells isolated from PBMCs. The receptors were gathered from a human donor in good health.

In its sample, this clone was seen a few times. The V gene is TRBV2, the J gene TRBJ1-5; unclear D gene. This CDR3 has 13 amino acids. V was shortened by 4 bases and J by 7 bases, with 11 bases between the two germline ends. Per germline, CDR1 SNHLY and CDR2 FYNNEI. Here the CDR3 DNA reads TGTGCCAGCAGTGGAGAGGGAAGGCAGCCCCAGCATTTT. This codes for CASSGEGRQPQHF.

The genes are TRBV6-1 and TRBJ1-1; 8 nucleotides match TRBD1. J was trimmed by 5 bases and V by 5 bases; bases with no gene match: 7. The CDR3 covers 14 residues. CDR1 is MNHNS, CDR2 SASEGT, per germline. CDR3 amino acids: CASSSRGLRTEAFF. In DNA, the CDR3 is TGTGCCAGCAGTAGCAGGGGGCTGAGGACTGAAGCTTTCTTT.

This chain connects TRBV7-6 to TRBJ2-1, with 14 nucleotides matching TRBD2. The junction had 5 bases not matched to a gene; V was cut back by 4 bases and J by 9 bases. This CDR3 region has 15 residues. Germline values: CDR1 SGHVS, CDR2 FNYEAQ. The CDR3 spells CASSSTSGGAGEQFF. The CDR3 DNA follows: TGTGCCAGCAGCTCGACTAGCGGGGGGGCCGGTGAGCAGTTCTTC.

The rearrangement joins TRBV25-1 to TRBJ2-5, with D uncertain. The CDR3 covers 14 residues. Trimming shortened V by 5 bases and J by 5 bases, and 15 bases separated the two germline ends. Germline lookup yields CDR1 MGHDK and CDR2 SYGVNS. CDR3 region: CASSPLTLGETQYF. The CDR3 DNA sequence: TGTGCCAGCAGTCCCCTTACCTTGGGCGAGACCCAGTACTTC.

The V call is TRBV30, the J call TRBJ2-3; a possible D gene is TRBD2 (5 bases). This CDR3 has 15 residues. Looked up from germline, CDR1 is GTSNPN and CDR2 is SVGIG (reference sequence). The ends were cut back, 5 bases at V and 0 bases at J, with 15 bases in the middle. Written as DNA, the CDR3 is TGTGCCTGGGCCATAGCGAAGACTAGCACAGATACGCAGTATTTT. Protein product: CAWAIAKTSTDTQYF.

The table lists this clone with a count of one. The V and J genes are TRBV30 and TRBJ2-7; 7 bases agree with TRBD1. This CDR3 is 13 amino acids long. V lost 1 base, J lost 3 bases, and 3 bases stayed unmatched. In germline, CDR1 is GTSNPN, CDR2 SVGIG (reference sequence). The CDR3: CAWSAQGFYEQYF. The CDR3 nucleotides are TGTGCCTGGAGTGCACAGGGGTTCTACGAGCAGTACTTC.

The rearrangement links TRBV5-1 to TRBJ2-3; TRBD1 is a possible D gene (6 bases). The V gene lost 2 bases and the J gene lost 6 bases, with 10 bases spanning the gap. The CDR3 runs 13 residues. Germline CDR1 SGHRS, CDR2 YFSETQ. The CDR3 coding sequence is TGCGCCAGCAGCTTTTGGGGGCGGGATACGCAGTATTTT. Residues: CASSFWGRDTQYF. Based on the CDR3 plus reference TRBV5-1 and TRBJ2-3, the full variable domain is KAGVTQTPRYLIKTRGQQVTLSCSPISGHRSVSWYQQTPGQGLQFLFEYFSETQRNKGNFPGRFSGRQFSNSRSEMNVSTLELGDSALYLCASSFWGRDTQYFGPGTRLTVL.

The rearrangement joins TRBV5-1 to TRBJ2-7, with 7 nucleotides matching TRBD1. V was clipped by 0 bases and J by 0 bases; unmatched bases: 3. The germline V gene has CDR1 SGHRS and CDR2 YFSETQ. The CDR3 extends over 15 amino acids. CDR3 DNA sequence: TGCGCCAGCAGCTTGGCCGCAGGGGGCTCCTACGAGCAGTACTTC. Translated, it gives CASSLAAGGSYEQYF. The full variable domain, rest sourced from reference TRBV5-1 and TRBJ2-7, is KAGVTQTPRYLIKTRGQQVTLSCSPISGHRSVSWYQQTPGQGLQFLFEYFSETQRNKGNFPGRFSGRQFSNSRSEMNVSTLELGDSALYLCASSLAAGGSYEQYFGPGTRLTVT.

The chain couples TRBV6-4 to TRBJ1-4, with 7 nucleotides matching TRBD1. The germline V gene encodes CDR1 MRHNA and CDR2 SNTAGT. Trimming took 6 bases from V and 6 from J; bases not matched to a gene: 7. The CDR3 runs to 14 residues. The CDR3 sequence is CASSNRGSDEKLFF. The CDR3 DNA reads as TGTGCCAGCAGCAACAGGGGATCGGATGAAAAACTGTTTTTT.

Only one count was recorded for this clone. This chain links TRBV12-2 with TRBJ1-1; TRBD1, the D gene given by the table, was not confirmed from the DNA. TRBV12-2 is termed a pseudogene. There are 19 residues in the CDR3. The CDR3 region is CASRTRPGQGFPSNTEAFF. CDR3 sequence (DNA): TGTGCAAGTCGGACGCGACCGGGACAGGGTTTTCCTTCGAACACTGAAGCTTTCTTT.

In this sample, this clone turned up a few times. The rearrangement uses TRBV4-1 and TRBJ1-1, with D hard to call. The germline V and J ends were trimmed by 0 bases and 9 bases, with 11 bases remaining between them. The germline V gene encodes CDR1 MGHRA and CDR2 YSYEKL. The CDR3 is made up of 13 amino acids. CDR3 residues: CASSQEVLRQAFF. The DNA of the CDR3 is TGCGCCAGCAGCCAAGAGGTTTTGCGCCAAGCTTTCTTT.

V gene TRBV28 combines with J gene TRBJ1-5, with 7 bases fitting TRBD1. The CDR3 length is 17 residues. In germline, CDR1 is MDHEN, CDR2 SYDVKM. Trimming removed 3 bases from V and 7 bases from J; junction bases left unmatched: 15. The CDR3 sequence: CASSLSWQGENEQPQHF. CDR3 DNA: TGTGCCAGCAGTTTGAGTTGGCAGGGGGAAAATGAACAGCCCCAGCATTTT.

The chain combines TRBV2 with TRBJ2-5, with 10 bases lining up with TRBD2. Germline V CDR1 and CDR2: SNHLY, FYNNEI. Trimming removed 7 bases from V and 1 base from J; junction bases left unmatched: 3. The CDR3 spans 14 residues. In nucleotides, the CDR3 is TGTGCCAGCACCTGGACTAGCGGCCAAGAGACCCAGTACTTC. Protein product: CASTWTSGQETQYF.

This chain uses TRBV15 with TRBJ2-7, with a weak D call TRBD2 (5 bases). Germline V gene data show CDR1 as LNHNV and CDR2 as YYDKDF (reference sequence). The CDR3 has 19 residues. V lost 2 bases, J lost 2 bases, and 25 bases lay in between. CDR3 protein: CATSRTRVLSVARAYEQYF. The CDR3 bases are TGTGCCACCAGCAGAACGCGGGTGTTGTCGGTGGCCCGAGCCTACGAGCAGTACTTC.

This clone was found once. This chain uses TRBV30 with TRBJ1-6; tentatively, D is TRBD1 (6 bases). The CDR3 totals 14 residues. The V and J ends lost 3 bases and 9 bases respectively, with 15 bases between them. Germline CDR1 reads GTSNPN; CDR2 reads SVGIG (reference sequence). The CDR3 sequence: CAWSRDISSSPLHF. In nucleotides, the CDR3 is TGTGCCTGGAGCCGGGACATTTCATCTTCACCCCTCCACTTT.

In this sample, this clone turned up once. The chain employs TRBV19 and TRBJ1-5; 10 positions agree with TRBD1. With 8 bases clipped from V and 2 bases from J, the junction kept 9 bases outside the gene matches. Germline V gene data show CDR1 as LNHDA and CDR2 as SQIVND (reference sequence). CDR3 length: 16 residues. The CDR3, as DNA: TGTGCCAGTCGGGACAGGGGTCTTATGGGCAATCAGCCCCAGCATTTT. Its translation is CASRDRGLMGNQPQHF.

This clone was seen a few times. This chain connects TRBV10-3 to TRBJ1-5; possible D gene TRBD1, 6 bases. This CDR3 comprises 13 residues. Between the trimmed V and J ends, which lost 6 bases and 3 bases, there was a span of 9 bases. Germline CDR1 reads ENHRY; CDR2 reads SYGVKD. The CDR3 reads CAIRDRDNQPQHF. CDR3 DNA: TGTGCCATCAGGGACAGAGACAATCAGCCCCAGCATTTT.

This chain links TRBV5-4 with TRBJ2-1; TRBD1 might be the D (5 bases). CDR1 SGHNT and CDR2 YYREEE come from the germline V gene (reference sequence). The V and J ends lost 1 base and 3 bases respectively, with 5 bases between them. The CDR3 is 13 amino acids. The CDR3 DNA sequence: TGTGCCAGCAGCTTGCAGGGCTACAATGAGCAGTTCTTC. Translating it yields CASSLQGYNEQFF. The full variable domain, in which reference TRBV5-4 and TRBJ2-1 provide the parts outside the CDR3, is ETGVTQSPTHLIKTRGQQVTLRCSSQSGHNTVSWYQQALGQGPQFIFQYYREEENGRGNFPPRFSGLQFPNYSSELNVNALELDDSALYLCASSLQGYNEQFFGPGTRLTVL.